This passage covers 26 T cell receptor beta chains from one sample sequenced in a study of Graves' ophthalmopathy and Graves' hyperthyroidism. Transcripts of RNA were the source for amplifying TCR beta CDR3 regions. RT-PCR with HTBI primers came first, then second-round multiplex PCR. TCRdb itself ran the multiplex PCR reads through MiXCR, one entry per CDR3 protein. The sample yields about 620,000 distinct CDR3 sequences, 22% seen once. Sequencing input: peripheral blood. The receptors were sampled from a woman younger than 30 with stable Graves' hyperthyroidism. Some clones in this sample may be carry-over from other donors' samples.

This clonotype has ten or more counts. This chain joins TRBV7-6 and TRBJ2-2, with TRBD1 as a possible D gene (6 bases). In germline, CDR1 is SGHVS, CDR2 FNYEAQ. V dropped 5 bases and J dropped 2 bases, with 12 bases sitting between them. The CDR3 runs to 15 residues. CDR3 DNA sequence: TGTGCCAGCAGCGTAAGGACAGTCAACACCGGGGAGCTGTTTTTT. This encodes CASSVRTVNTGELFF.

This clonotype showed up many times. The CDR3 nucleotides read TGTGCCAGCAGTTATCAGCGGGAATACCAAGAGACCCAGTACTTC. This gives the protein CASSYQREYQETQYF. This sequence joins TRBV28 and TRBJ2-5; 7 bases match TRBD2. The CDR3 extends over 15 amino acids. Germline CDR1 is MDHEN and CDR2 is SYDVKM. V lost 4 bases, J lost 0 bases, and 5 bases stayed unmatched.

This clonotype was recorded many times. The rearrangement joins TRBV6-5 to TRBJ1-6; D call uncertain. The CDR3 contains 18 residues. Germline values: CDR1 MNHEY, CDR2 SVGAGI. V was clipped by 0 bases and J by 7 bases, with 19 bases between them. CDR3 sequence reads: CASSYSRIRSGVNSPLHF. The CDR3 DNA sequence: TGTGCCAGCAGTTACTCGAGGATCAGGTCGGGAGTCAATTCACCCCTCCACTTT.

This clonotype was detected many times. The chain employs TRBV10-1 and TRBJ2-5; 9 nucleotides align to TRBD2. J lost 4 bases, V lost 3 bases, and 6 bases had no gene match. This CDR3 contains 15 residues. Germline CDR1 reads WNHNN; CDR2 reads SYGVQD (reference sequence). CDR3 in DNA: TGCGCCAGCAGTGATGGCGGGGGGGCTGGAGAGACCCAGTACTTC. It yields the protein CASSDGGGAGETQYF.

A note on this clonotype: A read error is possible here, since a much larger clone lies one base away. V and J are TRBV2 and TRBJ1-1, with no clear D. CDR1 is SNHLY and CDR2 is FYNNEI in the germline V gene. The V gene lost 2 bases and the J gene lost 4 bases, with 5 bases spanning the gap. The CDR3 contains 12 residues. The CDR3 loop is CASSELATEAFF. In DNA form, the CDR3 reads TGTGCCAGCAGTGAACTGGCCACTGAAGCTTTCTTT.

This chain uses TRBV7-9 with TRBJ2-5; D not resolved. The germline V gene has CDR1 SEHNR and CDR2 FQNEAQ (reference sequence). The CDR3 has 15 residues. V gave up 5 bases and J gave up 1 base, with 14 bases separating them. For the CDR3, the DNA is TGTGCCAGCAGCCACCAAACGTCTTCCCAAGAGACCCAGTACTTC. It translates to CASSHQTSSQETQYF.

This clonotype showed up many times. V and J are TRBV12-3 or TRBV12-4 and TRBJ1-2, with a weak D call TRBD1 (5 bases). Trimming left V 3 bases short and J 4 bases short, with 15 bases between. The CDR3 consists of 15 residues. The CDR3 region is CASSFRGLTAYGYTF. The CDR3, as DNA: TGTGCCAGCAGTTTTCGGGGCCTTACCGCCTATGGCTACACCTTC.

There are a few counts of this clonotype. The chain links TRBV6-2 or TRBV6-3 to TRBJ1-1; D is undetermined. The CDR3 consists of 10 residues. Between the trimmed V and J ends, which lost 11 bases and 11 bases, there was a span of 15 bases. The germline gives CDR1 MNHEY, CDR2 SVGEGT. The CDR3 DNA follows: TGTGCCTCCCAGGACTTGGGGGCTTTCTTT. Translating it yields CASQDLGAFF.

Many counts were recorded for this clonotype. The chain employs TRBV7-9 and TRBJ2-7, with D perhaps TRBD2 (7 bases). Trimming shortened V by 5 bases and J by 5 bases, and 13 bases separated the two germline ends. CDR1 and CDR2 from the germline V gene are SEHNR and FQNEAQ (reference sequence). This CDR3 has 13 amino acids. The CDR3 sequence is CASSQGGGDEQYF. In DNA form, the CDR3 reads TGTGCCAGCAGCCAGGGAGGGGGGGACGAGCAGTACTTC.

The chain couples TRBV6-1 to TRBJ2-7, with 7 bases fitting TRBD1. This CDR3 is built from 16 residues. CDR1 and CDR2 from the germline V gene are MNHNS and SASEGT. V shed 5 bases and J 5 bases; nucleotides not matched to a gene: 15. The CDR3 DNA follows: TGTGCCAGCAGTCGATCCTCGGACAGGCTCATTAACGAGCAGTACTTC. Translated, it gives CASSRSSDRLINEQYF.

The sample holds many counts of this clonotype. The rearrangement links TRBV24-1 to TRBJ1-3; D perhaps matches TRBD1 (5 bases). The CDR3 has 14 residues. Trimming removed 5 bases at V and 4 bases at J, with 11 bases between. The germline V gene encodes CDR1 KGHDR and CDR2 SFDVKD. The CDR3 spells CATSAEGPGNTIYF. CDR3 DNA sequence: TGTGCCACCAGTGCAGAGGGGCCGGGAAACACCATATATTTT.

This clonotype was detected only a few times. The chain links TRBV20-1 to TRBJ1-6; D remains ambiguous. Per the germline V gene, CDR1 is DFQATT and CDR2 is SNEGSKA (reference sequence). The germline V and J ends were trimmed by 6 bases and 7 bases, with 19 bases remaining between them. The CDR3 runs 15 residues. DNA of the CDR3: TGCAGTGCCCCTGGGAGGGCCCTGTTCAATTCACCCCTCCACTTT. Translation: CSAPGRALFNSPLHF.

The chain joins TRBV4-1 to TRBJ1-5; no firm D call. The CDR3 is made up of 18 amino acids. Trimming stripped 2 bases from V and 4 bases from J, with 21 bases between. Germline-derived CDR1 and CDR2 are MGHRA and YSYEKL. The CDR3 region is CASSQSPIFGLENQPQHF. DNA for the CDR3: TGCGCCAGCAGCCAATCCCCCATATTTGGGTTAGAAAATCAGCCCCAGCATTTT.

This clonotype was seen ten or more times. The V gene is TRBV6-5, the J gene TRBJ2-3, with 8 bases matching TRBD2. This CDR3 has 15 residues. From germline, CDR1 is MNHEY and CDR2 SVGAGI. Losses at the gene ends were 4 bases for V and 9 bases for J; bases not matched to a gene: 12. CDR3 DNA: TGTGCCAGCAGTTCTTCCCCGGCGGTAGCGGGAACGCAGTATTTT. The encoded protein is CASSSSPAVAGTQYF.

This clonotype was observed a handful of times. This chain links TRBV28 with TRBJ1-1; D ambiguous. The CDR3 covers 12 residues. CDR1 is MDHEN, CDR2 SYDVKM, per germline. Trimming took 8 bases from V and 10 from J, leaving 17 bases between them. The CDR3 DNA reads TGTGCCAGCTCATTACCCACCCTTGTAGCTTTCTTT. It translates to CASSLPTLVAFF.

The sample holds many counts of this clonotype. The V call is TRBV28, the J call TRBJ1-6; TRBD1 matches at 8 bases. The CDR3 totals 14 residues. The junction had 8 bases not matched to a gene; V was cut back by 6 bases and J by 10 bases. Germline V gene sequence: CDR1 MDHEN, CDR2 SYDVKM. Here the CDR3 reads CASSPGQGRSPLHF. The CDR3 DNA sequence: TGTGCCAGCAGCCCTGGACAGGGTAGGTCACCCCTCCACTTT.

This clonotype was recorded at least ten times. This chain uses TRBV6-1 with TRBJ2-7, with TRBD1 matching over 7 bases. Germline trimming cut 6 bases from V and 3 bases from J; bases unmatched to any gene: 8. The CDR3 runs 14 residues. CDR1 is MNHNS and CDR2 is SASEGT in the germline V gene. CDR3: CASSSGQWFYEQYF. Here the CDR3 DNA reads TGTGCCAGCAGCTCGGGACAGTGGTTCTACGAGCAGTACTTC.

The chain joins TRBV28 to TRBJ1-2, with 9 bases lining up with TRBD1. In germline, CDR1 is MDHEN, CDR2 SYDVKM. This CDR3 contains 15 residues. V dropped 5 bases and J dropped 4; count of bases not matched to a gene: 8. The CDR3 protein is CASSIPGQGLYGYTF. CDR3 in DNA: TGTGCCAGCAGTATACCGGGACAGGGCCTCTATGGCTACACCTTC.

This clonotype was picked up a small number of times. The chain employs TRBV4-2 and TRBJ1-1, with 7 positions matching TRBD1. This CDR3 is 15 amino acids long. Germline-derived CDR1 and CDR2 are LGHNA and YNFKEQ. The V segment lost 6 bases and the J segment 2 bases; nucleotides outside the gene matches: 9. The CDR3: CASSSDRVGNTEAFF. CDR3 sequence (DNA): TGTGCCAGCAGTTCCGACAGGGTGGGAAACACTGAAGCTTTCTTT.

The CDR3 here is CASSLRRNYTEAFF. CDR3 DNA: TGTGCCAGCAGTTTAAGGCGGAACTACACTGAAGCTTTCTTT. The gene calls are TRBV12-3 or TRBV12-4 and TRBJ1-1; unclear D gene. The CDR3 contains 14 residues. V gave up 2 bases and J gave up 3 bases, with 10 bases separating them.

This clonotype was seen ten or more times. The gene calls are TRBV19 and TRBJ1-6, with TRBD1 as a possible D gene (5 bases). CDR3 length: 14 amino acids. The V and J ends lost 4 bases and 9 bases respectively, with 13 bases between them. The germline V gene encodes CDR1 LNHDA and CDR2 SQIVND (reference sequence). This chain's CDR3 is CASSTDRFGSPLHF. Here the CDR3 DNA reads TGTGCCAGTAGTACAGACAGATTCGGTTCACCCCTCCACTTT.

The sample holds many counts of this clonotype. V and J are TRBV9 and TRBJ1-2; D is ambiguous. This CDR3 is built from 13 residues. CDR1 and CDR2 from the germline V gene are SGDLS and YYNGEE. Trimming stripped 0 bases from V and 1 base from J, with 4 bases between. This chain's CDR3 is CASSVADNYGYTF. The CDR3 DNA reads as TGTGCCAGCAGCGTAGCGGATAACTATGGCTACACCTTC.

The chain is built from TRBV28 and TRBJ2-5; no definite D call. This CDR3 region has 16 residues. Germline CDR1 MDHEN, CDR2 SYDVKM. The germline V and J ends were trimmed by 6 bases and 1 base, with 18 bases remaining between them. The CDR3 DNA sequence: TGTGCCAGCAGCCCCCAGACGATGCAGGCCCAAGAGACCCAGTACTTC. Protein: CASSPQTMQAQETQYF.

The rearrangement joins TRBV18 to TRBJ2-7; no firm D call. The V and J ends lost 2 bases and 0 bases respectively, with 14 bases between them. This CDR3 has 16 amino acids. The germline CDR1 and CDR2 sequences are KGHSH and LQKENI. The CDR3 DNA follows: TGTGCCAGCTCACCAATCGCCGGATTTAGCTCCTACGAGCAGTACTTC. It translates to CASSPIAGFSSYEQYF.

This clonotype occurred a few times. This rearrangement joins TRBV28 to TRBJ2-2; 8 nucleotides align to TRBD1. The CDR3 contains 16 residues. The germline V gene has CDR1 MDHEN and CDR2 SYDVKM. V lost 3 bases and J lost 6; bases outside the gene matches: 9. This CDR3 is CASSLPGTGGSGELFF. CDR3 nucleotide sequence: TGTGCCAGCAGTTTGCCCGGGACAGGAGGGTCCGGGGAGCTGTTTTTT.

This clonotype was observed at least ten times. The rearrangement uses TRBV7-3 and TRBJ1-5; D is ambiguous. In germline, CDR1 is SGHTA, CDR2 FQGTGA. This CDR3 has 13 amino acids. The germline V and J ends were trimmed by 9 bases and 3 bases, with 12 bases remaining between them. CDR3 in amino acids: CASSDGPNQPQHF. The CDR3, as DNA: TGTGCCAGTTCGGACGGCCCCAATCAGCCCCAGCATTTT. The full variable domain, rest sourced from reference TRBV7-3 and TRBJ1-5, is GAGVSQTPSNKVTEKGKYVELRCDPISGHTALYWYRQSLGQGPEFLIYFQGTGAADDSGLPNDRFFAVRPEGSVSTLKIQRTERGDSAVYLCASSDGPNQPQHFGDGTRLSIL.